Listed below are T cell receptor beta chains from one sample, sequenced in a study of blood T cell repertoires in COVID-19. Libraries were prepared by immunoSEQ multiplex PCR; TCRdb keeps only in-frame clonotypes and omits some of them. The sample consists of under 300,000 clones, around 87% of them appearing once. Source material: PBMCs or T cells enriched from blood (not recorded which). These receptors were taken from a woman in her twenties or thirties with acute COVID-19. Both conserved end residues are part of each CDR3. The D gene is left open where the match is weak. For some rows the clone size is stated as once, few or many, or as a class when expanded; others skip it.

CDR3nt	CDR3aa	d_gene	j_gene	abundance	v_gene
TGTGCCAGCAGCCAGGGACAGGGGGCGATGTCCTACGAGCAGTACTTC	CASSQGQGAMSYEQYF	TRBD1	TRBJ2-7	once	TRBV3-1/TRBV3-2
TGTGCCGGAAAAACCGCAGGGGGCTTAGCTGGAAACACCATATATTTT	CAGKTAGGLAGNTIYF	NA	TRBJ1-3	few	TRBV21-1
TGTGCCAGCAGTTTATTTTTCGGGGGCACTGAAGCTTTCTTT	CASSLFFGGTEAFF	NA	TRBJ1-1	NA	TRBV6-2/TRBV6-3
TGTGCCAGCAGCCAAGATTTCGGGACGGGAGGTCCCGCCTACGAGCAGTACTTC	CASSQDFGTGGPAYEQYF	TRBD2	TRBJ2-7	NA	TRBV3-1/TRBV3-2
TGCGCCAGCAGCGATGCGCGGAGTAATGAAAAACTGTTTTTT	CASSDARSNEKLFF	NA	TRBJ1-4	few	TRBV5-1
TGTGCCAGCAGTTTCTCGACAGGACCCATATCACCCCTCCACTTT	CASSFSTGPISPLHF	NA	TRBJ1-6	few	TRBV28
TGTGCCAGCCGCTTAGCTAGGAGGTCCAGAGATACGCAGTATTTT	CASRLARRSRDTQYF	NA	TRBJ2-3	NA	TRBV7-2
TGTGCCAGCAGGCCTGCGACAGGGCCTGAAAAACTGTTTTTT	CASRPATGPEKLFF	TRBD1	TRBJ1-4	NA	TRBV3-1/TRBV3-2
TGTGCCAGCCGTAAAGGACAGAATCCTAACTATGGCTACACCTTC	CASRKGQNPNYGYTF	NA	TRBJ1-2	NA	TRBV28
TGCGCCAGCAGCCAAGGACAGCCCCGTCGTGCAACTAATGAAAAACTGTTTTTT	CASSQGQPRRATNEKLFF	NA	TRBJ1-4	NA	TRBV4-3
TGTGCCAGCAGTTTACATTCAGCGGGAGGGTTTCGTGAGCAGTTCTTC	CASSLHSAGGFREQFF	TRBD2	TRBJ2-1	NA	TRBV28
TGTGCCAGCAGCCCAGGAGGGACAGGGGTCAATGAGCAGTTCTTC	CASSPGGTGVNEQFF	TRBD1	TRBJ2-1	NA	TRBV27
TGTGCCAGCAGCGATGGGGCGACTAGCGGGAGACAGTCCGATACGCAGTATTTT	CASSDGATSGRQSDTQYF	TRBD2	TRBJ2-3	NA	TRBV9
TGTGCCAGCAGCACCCGACAGGGTAGGGCTGAAGCTTTCTTT	CASSTRQGRAEAFF	TRBD1	TRBJ1-1	NA	TRBV13
TGCGCCAGCCAAGAAGGGGGCGGACGTTCACCCCTCCACTTT	CASQEGGGRSPLHF	TRBD1	TRBJ1-6	NA	TRBV5-1
TGTGCCAGCAGGGGTCTAGTTGGCTACACCTTC	CASRGLVGYTF	NA	TRBJ1-2	NA	TRBV28
TGTGCCAGCAGCGTAGGGCTAGCGGGAGGTACAGATACGCAGTATTTT	CASSVGLAGGTDTQYF	TRBD2	TRBJ2-3	NA	TRBV9
TGCAGCGCGGGGGCCCGGACAGGGAGGCTAAGGACTGAAGCTTTCTTT	CSAGARTGRLRTEAFF	TRBD1	TRBJ1-1	NA	TRBV29-1
TGCGCCAGCAGCCAAGATCCCCAGGGGGCTCCCCACGAGCAGTACTTC	CASSQDPQGAPHEQYF	TRBD1	TRBJ2-7	NA	TRBV4-1
TGTGCCAGCAGTTTATCGGGTCTCGGCAGGGAAACGGGCTACACCTTC	CASSLSGLGRETGYTF	NA	TRBJ1-2	NA	TRBV27
TGTGCCAGCAGTGAATGGCGTCGAGGGGCGGGAGGAAATGAGCAGTTCTTC	CASSEWRRGAGGNEQFF	TRBD2	TRBJ2-1	NA	TRBV25-1
TGTGCCAGCAGCTTGGACGGCCTCCGGGGGTTTAAGGGGCAGTTCTTC	CASSLDGLRGFKGQFF	NA	TRBJ2-1	NA	TRBV5-4
TGTGCCACCAGTCGGGGGGACACTGAAGCTTTCTTT	CATSRGDTEAFF	NA	TRBJ1-1	NA	TRBV24-1
TGTGCCAGCAGCTCCCCGGGCGTTTCGGGGCAAGAGACCCAGTACTTC	CASSSPGVSGQETQYF	NA	TRBJ2-5	NA	TRBV11-1
TGTGCCAGCAGCCAAGAGAAGCGGGAGGGGGGGAATACGCAGTATTTT	CASSQEKREGGNTQYF	TRBD2	TRBJ2-3	NA	TRBV3-1/TRBV3-2
TGTGCCAGCAGTTTAGGACAGGGAAACGAGCAGTACTTC	CASSLGQGNEQYF	TRBD1	TRBJ2-7	NA	TRBV12-3/TRBV12-4
TGTGCCAGTAGAGACAGGGTTTATGGCTACACCTTC	CASRDRVYGYTF	TRBD1	TRBJ1-2	once	TRBV19
TGTGCCAGCAGCCCGCGGACTAGCGGGAGGGGCACAGATACGCAGTATTTT	CASSPRTSGRGTDTQYF	TRBD2	TRBJ2-3	NA	TRBV7-8
TGTGCCAGCAGCCCCCGGGACAGGGGGGCTAATGAAAAACTGTTTTTT	CASSPRDRGANEKLFF	TRBD1	TRBJ1-4	NA	TRBV14
TGCGCCAGCAGCTTCAACGGGAACTACAATGAGCAGTTCTTC	CASSFNGNYNEQFF	NA	TRBJ2-1	few	TRBV5-1
TGTGCCAGCAGCCGGAACAGAGACACTGAAGCTTTCTTT	CASSRNRDTEAFF	NA	TRBJ1-1	NA	TRBV2
TGCGCCAGCAGCTCGCCGGGACAGGGGACAGATACGCAGTATTTT	CASSSPGQGTDTQYF	TRBD1	TRBJ2-3	NA	TRBV5-1
TGTGCCAGCAGTTTACCGATGGGACAGAACTATGGCTACACCTTC	CASSLPMGQNYGYTF	TRBD1	TRBJ1-2	few	TRBV28
TGTGCCAGCAGCCAAGGAGACAGGGGCTATACGCAGTATTTT	CASSQGDRGYTQYF	TRBD1	TRBJ2-3	NA	TRBV3-1/TRBV3-2
TGTGCCAGCAGCCTCACAAGGAACACCGGGGAGCTGTTTTTT	CASSLTRNTGELFF	NA	TRBJ2-2	NA	TRBV7-9
TGTGCCAGCTCAGACTCAGTCAAAGAGACCCAGTACTTC	CASSDSVKETQYF	NA	TRBJ2-5	once	TRBV18
TGTGCCAGCGAGTGGGACAGGGGAGGCGAGCAGTACTTC	CASEWDRGGEQYF	TRBD1	TRBJ2-7	once	TRBV3-1/TRBV3-2
TGTGCCAGCTCACCAACATACGTGGGGGAGCTGTTTTTT	CASSPTYVGELFF	NA	TRBJ2-2	NA	TRBV18
TGTGCCAGCAGTGAAGACTCCGGGAACTGGGGCATTCAGTACTTC	CASSEDSGNWGIQYF	NA	TRBJ2-4	NA	TRBV6-1
TGCAGCGTGAACAGCATTTATCAAGAGACCCAGTACTTC	CSVNSIYQETQYF	NA	TRBJ2-5	NA	TRBV29-1